The 20 T cell receptor beta chains below all came from one sample that was sequenced in a study of tumor and adjacent non-tumor tissue in lung cancer. The template was RNA from unsorted bulk tissue. Three rounds of nested PCR, following a modified ARM-PCR protocol, produced the TCRbeta library. TCRdb redid the calling of the multiplex PCR reads with MiXCR, one entry per CDR3 protein. The repertoire includes 68,000 or so distinct CDR3 sequences, just under 60% of them detected once, and 20% to 25% sits in the top ten. Sequenced material: lung tumor tissue. The receptor set was obtained from a man in his fifties with non-small cell lung cancer.

Points on this clonotype: One end of the junction does not line up with germline, which may come from a read error. The gene calls are TRBV4-1 and TRBJ2-1, with 12 bases aligning to TRBD2. The length of the CDR3 is 18 residues. Per germline, CDR1 MGHRA and CDR2 YSYEKL. The CDR3 DNA is TGCGCCAGCATCCAAGCAAGGCTACTAGCGGGAGGCCCGGGTGAGCAGTTCTTC. This sequence encodes CASIQARLLAGGPGEQFF.

The chain employs TRBV11-2 and TRBJ2-1, with D maybe TRBD1 (6 bases). V shed 4 bases and J shed 8 bases, with 18 bases lying between them. Germline loops: CDR1 SGHAT, CDR2 FQNNGV. This CDR3 has 15 amino acids. The CDR3 DNA is TGTGCCAGCAGCTCTTCTGGTGGGGGCGGCTATGAGCAGTTCTTC. This sequence encodes CASSSSGGGGYEQFF.

This clonotype has a single count. This rearrangement joins TRBV6-5 to TRBJ1-6, with D possibly being TRBD1 (5 bases). The CDR3 runs 12 residues. CDR1 and CDR2 (germline): MNHEY, SVGAGI. Trimming cost V 8 bases and J 9 bases, with 11 bases left between them. CDR3 bases: TGTGCCAGCGCTGTCAGGGTTTCACCCCTCCACTTT. Translated: CASAVRVSPLHF.

This clonotype was seen at least ten times. V is TRBV5-4 and J is TRBJ2-7; TRBD1 agrees at 8 bases. The J segment lost 9 bases and the V segment lost 4 bases, leaving 18 bases of the junction unmatched. Germline values: CDR1 SGHNT, CDR2 YYREEE (reference sequence). The CDR3 contains 16 residues. CDR3 in DNA: TGTGCCAGCAGCACAGGGGGAGTATTGACTAGGAGGCTGCAGTACTTC. Translated: CASSTGGVLTRRLQYF.

In its sample, this clonotype was seen many times. The chain carries TRBV12-3 or TRBV12-4 and TRBJ1-2, with unresolved D. The length of the CDR3 is 12 residues. Trimming took off 6 bases at V and 1 base at J, with 6 bases between the two ends. CDR3 in amino acids: CASSGNNYGYTF. The CDR3 DNA follows: TGTGCCAGCAGCGGGAATAACTATGGCTACACCTTC.

Notes on this clonotype: A read error may be the cause here, since a much bigger clone is one base away. The chain recombines TRBV29-1 with TRBJ1-2, with 7 bases aligning to TRBD1. Per germline, CDR1 SQVTM and CDR2 ANQGSEA. The CDR3 has 12 residues. CDR3 sequence reads: CSAAGQSYDYTF. CDR3 coding DNA: TGCAGCGCCGCGGGACAGTCCTATGACTACACCTTC.

This clonotype was recorded many times. This chain joins TRBV10-3 and TRBJ2-1; 8 bases map to TRBD2. The germline V gene has CDR1 ENHRY and CDR2 SYGVKD. This CDR3 is 14 amino acids long. V trimming: 7 bases; J trimming: 7 bases; junction bases outside the gene matches: 9. The CDR3 DNA is TGTGCCATCAATAGAGCGGGAGCGTTGAATGAGCAGTTCTTC. Translation gives CAINRAGALNEQFF.

To note about this clonotype: Because the CDR3 is missing its conserved closing phenylalanine or tryptophan, this is likely a read error. The rearrangement joins TRBV12-3 or TRBV12-4 to TRBJ1-6; 9 bases are a match to TRBD1. The CDR3 runs to 14 residues. The chain's CDR3 is CASSSGQGHSHLHY. CDR3 coding DNA: TGTGCCAGTAGTTCGGGACAGGGCCATTCACACCTCCACTAT.

This chain links TRBV7-9 with TRBJ1-2; 8 bases are a match to TRBD1. The CDR3 runs 13 residues. Germline V gene sequence: CDR1 SEHNR, CDR2 FQNEAQ (reference sequence). Trimming removed 5 bases from V and 10 bases from J; junction bases left unmatched: 9. The DNA of the CDR3 is TGTGCCAGCAGCCAGCAACAGGGGGATGACTACACCTTC. Encoded protein: CASSQQQGDDYTF.

A word on this clonotype: The CDR3 carries no conserved terminal phenylalanine or tryptophan, so it likely arises from a read error. The chain employs TRBV28 and TRBJ2-6; TRBD1 aligns across 11 bases. This CDR3 comprises 15 residues. Germline CDR1 is MDHEN and CDR2 is SYDVKM. J lost 4 bases, V lost 8 bases, and 4 bases had no gene match. DNA of the CDR3: TGTGCCAGCGGACAGGGGGCTTTAGGGGCCAACGTCCTGACTGTT. Protein sequence: CASGQGALGANVLTV.

The chain uses TRBV5-1 and TRBJ1-2, with 9 bases that match TRBD1. This CDR3 is built from 14 residues. Germline V gene lookup returns CDR1 SGHRS and CDR2 YFSETQ. Trimming took 3 bases from V and 4 from J; bases not matched to a gene: 4. The CDR3 here is CASSWGQGGYGYTF. CDR3 DNA sequence: TGCGCCAGCAGCTGGGGACAGGGCGGCTATGGCTACACCTTC.

As for this clonotype: A much more abundant neighbour one base away suggests this may be a read error. This chain uses TRBV5-1 with TRBJ1-5, with a tentative D call TRBD1 (5 bases). V lost 5 bases and J 7 bases, leaving 16 bases between the germline ends. Germline V gene sequence: CDR1 SGHRS, CDR2 YFSETQ. The CDR3 sequence is 14 residues long. CDR3: CASRSEGQSQPQHF. The DNA for the CDR3 is TGCGCCAGCAGATCGGAGGGGCAGTCACAGCCCCAGCATTTT.

This sequence joins TRBV11-2 and TRBJ2-5; 12 bases are shared with TRBD2. Germline CDR1 and CDR2: SGHAT and FQNNGV. Unmatched junction bases numbered 3, after V lost 0 bases and J lost 4 bases. This CDR3 contains 16 residues. The CDR3 DNA is TGTGCCAGCAGCTTAGATCTGACTAGCGGGAGAGAGACCCAGTACTTC. It is translated as CASSLDLTSGRETQYF.

About this clonotype: At one end the junction does not follow the germline gene, possibly because of a read error. This chain connects TRBV4-1 to TRBJ1-2; no firm D call. This CDR3 region has 18 residues. The germline V gene has CDR1 MGHRA and CDR2 YSYEKL. CDR3 sequence reads: CTRSQDIWSGLSNYGYTF. The CDR3 DNA is TGCACCAGGAGCCAAGATATTTGGTCGGGTTTATCTAACTATGGCTACACCTTC.

Turning to this clonotype: With a much larger clone just one base away, this may be a read error. The CDR3 sequence is CASSNGTSGVPYEQYF. The CDR3 bases are TGTGCCAGCAGTAATGGGACTAGCGGCGTTCCCTACGAGCAGTACTTC. The V call is TRBV6-6, the J call TRBJ2-7, with 11 nucleotides matching TRBD2. Germline V gene data show CDR1 as MNHNY and CDR2 as SVGAGI (reference sequence). This CDR3 spans 16 amino acids. J lost 2 bases, V lost 5 bases, and 8 bases had no gene match.

Only a few counts were recorded for this clonotype. This chain links TRBV21-1 with TRBJ1-5; TRBD1 is taken as the D call from the table, unchecked against the DNA. TRBV21-1 is given as a pseudogene. The CDR3 extends over 18 amino acids. DNA of the CDR3: TGTGCCAGCAGCAAAGAATTCAGGGCAGGGGATAGCAATCAGCCCCAGCATTTT. Protein: CASSKEFRAGDSNQPQHF.

This clonotype was seen a few times. V is TRBV7-9 and J is TRBJ2-1; D may be TRBD2 (6 bases). Trimming pared 1 base from V and 11 bases from J, leaving 9 bases between. Germline V CDR1 and CDR2: SEHNR, FQNEAQ (reference sequence). This CDR3 is 12 amino acids long. CDR3 in DNA: TGTGCCAGCAGCTTAGTTAGCGGAAAGCAGTTCTTC. Amino acid sequence: CASSLVSGKQFF. Supplemented by reference TRBV7-9 and TRBJ2-1, the full variable domain reads DTGVSQNPRHKITKRGQNVTFRCDPISEHNRLYWYRQTLGQGPEFLTYFQNEAQLEKSRLLSDRFSAERPKGSFSTLEIQRTEQGDSAMYLCASSLVSGKQFFGPGTRLTVL.

The V and J genes are TRBV20-1 and TRBJ2-7; 14 bases map to TRBD2. This CDR3 region has 13 residues. V was pared by 7 bases and J by 4 bases, with 3 bases of the junction left unmatched. From germline, CDR1 is DFQATT and CDR2 SNEGSKA (reference sequence). The DNA of the CDR3 is TGCAGTGTCGGGACTAGCGGGAGATACGAGCAGTACTTC. Its protein is CSVGTSGRYEQYF.

This clonotype has a single count. At one end, the junction sequence differs from germline, possibly due to a read error. The chain carries TRBV5-1 and TRBJ2-1, with TRBD2 matching 7 bases. The CDR3 contains 18 residues. Germline V gives CDR1 SGHRS, CDR2 YFSETQ. This CDR3 is CASGLTAGTNGPYNEQFF. As DNA, the CDR3 is TGCGCCAGCGGCTTAACCGCCGGGACTAACGGCCCCTACAATGAGCAGTTCTTC.

This chain connects TRBV20-1 to TRBJ2-7; TRBD2 matches at 8 bases. CDR3 size: 14 residues. Germline trimming cut 0 bases from V and 7 bases from J; bases unmatched to any gene: 8. Germline V gives CDR1 DFQATT, CDR2 SNEGSKA (reference sequence). CDR3 bases: TGCAGTGCTAGAGATCACGGGAGGGCAGGGGAGCAGTACTTC. This gives the protein CSARDHGRAGEQYF.